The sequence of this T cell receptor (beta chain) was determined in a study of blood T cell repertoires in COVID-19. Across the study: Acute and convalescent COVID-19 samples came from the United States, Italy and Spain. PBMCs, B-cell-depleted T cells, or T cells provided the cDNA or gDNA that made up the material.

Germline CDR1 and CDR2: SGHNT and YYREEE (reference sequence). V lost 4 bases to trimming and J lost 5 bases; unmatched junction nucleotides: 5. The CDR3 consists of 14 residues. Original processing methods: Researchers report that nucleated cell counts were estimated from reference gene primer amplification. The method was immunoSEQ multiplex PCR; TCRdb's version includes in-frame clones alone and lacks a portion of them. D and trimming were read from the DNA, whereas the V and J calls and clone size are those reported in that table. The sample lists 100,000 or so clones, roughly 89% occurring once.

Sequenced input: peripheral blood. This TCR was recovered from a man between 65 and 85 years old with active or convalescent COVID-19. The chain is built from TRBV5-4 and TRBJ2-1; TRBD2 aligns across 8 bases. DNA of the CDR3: TGTGCCAGCAGCACCGGGGGGGCGAACAATGAGCAGTTCTTC. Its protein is CASSTGGANNEQFF.